This T cell receptor beta chain was recovered during a study of blood T cell repertoires in COVID-19. Study context: Sites across the United States, Italy and Spain contributed samples from acute and convalescent COVID-19. PBMCs, B-cell-depleted T cells, or T cells were the source of the cDNA or gDNA that made up the material.

The authors' processing: Reference gene primers were amplified, and this amplification served to estimate nucleated cell counts. Produced via immunoSEQ multiplex PCR; TCRdb's table is partial and in-frame only. The DNA was the basis for D and trimming; V, J and clone size are from that table. The table shows some 180,000 clones, with 86% occurring only once. V shed 7 bases and J shed 2 bases, with 14 bases lying between them. Germline V CDR1 and CDR2: LNHDA, SQIVND (reference sequence). This CDR3 contains 14 residues. Participant ages covered roughly 18 to 90 years across 24 US areas. The chain links TRBV19 to TRBJ1-2; tentatively, D is TRBD1 (5 bases). The receptor was derived from a woman aged 40 to 50 in a cohort exposed to, infected with or recovered from COVID-19 (not recorded which). Sequencing was carried out using PBMCs or T cells enriched from blood (not recorded which). CDR3 protein: CASNFGGINYGYTF. CDR3 bases: TGTGCCAGTAATTTCGGGGGGATCAACTATGGCTACACCTTC.